Listed below are T cell receptor beta chains from one sample, sequenced in a study of cytomegalovirus exposure and HLA in healthy donors. The protocol was immunoSEQ multiplex PCR, while the TCRdb copy is restricted to in-frame clones and leaves out a portion. Its table lists 150,000 to 200,000 clones. What was sequenced was PBMCs. The receptor source for this set is a woman aged 18-29 years in good health and CMV-seropositive. Each CDR3 is given with its conserved first and last residue. The D gene is left open where the match is weak.

J: TRBJ2-1; D: -; V: TRBV4-1; DNA: TGCGCCAGCAGCCAGCCTAACAATGAGCAGTTCTTC; CDR3: CASSQPNNEQFF
J: TRBJ1-4; D: TRBD1; V: TRBV15; DNA: TGTGCCACCAGCAGATTCACAGGGGGTAATGAAAAACTGTTTTTT; CDR3: CATSRFTGGNEKLFF
J: TRBJ2-7; D: TRBD2; V: TRBV7-9; DNA: TGTGCCAGCGGTTCTCGGGGGGACGCCTACGAGCAGTACTTC; CDR3: CASGSRGDAYEQYF
J: TRBJ1-5; D: -; V: TRBV7-8; DNA: TGTGCCAGCAGCCCCAGGGGTGGGGGCAATCAGCCCCAGCATTTT; CDR3: CASSPRGGGNQPQHF
J: TRBJ1-1; D: TRBD1; V: TRBV10-3; DNA: TGTGCCATCAGTGAGCGGGGACAGGGGGCTGAAGCTTTCTTT; CDR3: CAISERGQGAEAFF
J: TRBJ2-1; D: TRBD2; V: TRBV2; DNA: TGTGCCAGCATGACTAGCGGGAGAGGTCGGAATGAGCAGTTCTTC; CDR3: CASMTSGRGRNEQFF
J: TRBJ2-2; D: TRBD2; V: TRBV5-1; DNA: TGCGCCAGCAGCTTGGCCCTAGGGGCTAGCGGGAGTTCGAGCACCGGGGAGCTGTTTTTT; CDR3: CASSLALGASGSSSTGELFF
J: TRBJ2-3; D: TRBD2; V: TRBV12-5; DNA: TGTGCTAGTGGTTTGTCCTTTACTAGCGGGAGGATGATTGGGACAGATACGCAGTATTTT; CDR3: CASGLSFTSGRMIGTDTQYF
J: TRBJ1-3; D: -; V: TRBV9; DNA: TGTGCCAGCAGCGGAGGGAGGCGGGTTGGAAACACCATATATTTT; CDR3: CASSGGRRVGNTIYF
J: TRBJ1-1; D: TRBD1; V: TRBV19; DNA: TGTGCCAGTAGTACCCCGAGGACAGGGGGCATTAGGGACACTGAAGCTTTCTTT; CDR3: CASSTPRTGGIRDTEAFF
J: TRBJ2-2; D: -; V: TRBV5-6; DNA: TGTGCCAGCAGCTTAATGTTTCCTGGCGGTAGCGGGGAGCTGTTTTTT; CDR3: CASSLMFPGGSGELFF